The rows below give T cell receptor beta chains drawn from one sample of a study of OX40 agonist ivuxolimab in advanced cancers. The assay was immunoSEQ multiplex PCR, and TCRdb's table has in-frame clones only and misses some. The table includes 35,000 to 45,000 clones, approximately 92% detected once. The input for sequencing was CD4+ or CD8+ T cells sorted from blood, taken in a trial of the OX40 agonist ivuxolimab. These receptors all stem from an adult with an advanced solid tumor such as melanoma, head and neck, liver or kidney cancer. Each CDR3 is given with its conserved first and last residue. The order of the fields is D gene, clone size, J gene, V gene, CDR3 DNA, CDR3 protein. The D gene is left open where the match is weak. Clone size is shown for a subset of rows, as once, few, many or a class of expanded clone.

TRBD1	NA	TRBJ1-2	TRBV5-1	TGCGCCAGCAGCGAGACACAGGGGGCGGCTGGCTACACCTTC	CASSETQGAAGYTF
TRBD1	NA	TRBJ2-5	TRBV2	TGTGCCAGCAGTGGGGAGCCAGGGGGAGAGACCCAGTACTTC	CASSGEPGGETQYF
TRBD2	NA	TRBJ2-2	TRBV19	TGTGCCAGTAGTACCACTCTAGCGGGAGGATCCACCGGGGAGCTGTTTTTT	CASSTTLAGGSTGELFF
TRBD2	NA	TRBJ2-1	TRBV7-2	TGTGCCAGCAGAAACAGCGGGACTAGGAATGAGCAGTTCTTC	CASRNSGTRNEQFF
NA	NA	TRBJ1-6	TRBV7-2	TGTGCCAGCAGCTTACTCCAGGGCGTCACCACCAATTCACCCCTCCACTTT	CASSLLQGVTTNSPLHF
NA	NA	TRBJ1-1	TRBV6-1	TGTGCCAGCAGTGAATATGGCCGATTGAACACTGAAGCTTTCTTT	CASSEYGRLNTEAFF
NA	once	TRBJ2-7	TRBV11-2	TGTGCCAGCTCCCAAGGTGGGGTATACGAGCAGTACTTC	CASSQGGVYEQYF
NA	NA	TRBJ2-7	TRBV30	TGTGCCTGGAGTGCGTTATCCTACGAGCAGTACTTC	CAWSALSYEQYF
TRBD1	NA	TRBJ2-5	TRBV18	TGTGCCAGCTCTCTCTGGACAGGGGCCCAAGAGACCCAGTACTTC	CASSLWTGAQETQYF
TRBD2	NA	TRBJ2-3	TRBV19	TGTGCCACCCGACTAGCGGGGGGGCCGAGAGGGGCAGATACGCAGTATTTT	CATRLAGGPRGADTQYF
NA	NA	TRBJ1-1	TRBV5-4	TGTGCCAGCAGCGAGGACGCGGGGTCAACTGAAGCTTTCTTT	CASSEDAGSTEAFF
TRBD2	NA	TRBJ2-7	TRBV6-1	TGTGCCAGCAGCCGAGGACTAGCGGGAGTGAGCGAGCAGTACTTC	CASSRGLAGVSEQYF
NA	NA	TRBJ2-2	TRBV11-2	TGTGCCAGCAGCAAGCTCCTGGGGCCGTGGGCCGGGGAGCTGTTTTTT	CASSKLLGPWAGELFF
NA	NA	TRBJ1-2	TRBV28	TGTGCCAGCAGTTCCTCCGGGGGAGGCTACACCTTC	CASSSSGGGYTF
NA	NA	TRBJ1-2	TRBV7-2	TGTGCCAGCAGCTTAGTCGGAGGGAAGAGCTATGGCTACACCTTC	CASSLVGGKSYGYTF
TRBD2	once	TRBJ2-3	TRBV4-2	TGTGCCAGCAGCCAAGAAATAGCGGGGGCCCTCACAGATACGCAGTATTTT	CASSQEIAGALTDTQYF
NA	NA	TRBJ2-3	TRBV7-9	TGTGCCAGCAGCTCCCAGACTAGCACAGATACGCAGTATTTT	CASSSQTSTDTQYF
NA	NA	TRBJ2-5	TRBV2	TGTGCCAGCACCCCATGGGAGACCCAGTACTTC	CASTPWETQYF
NA	NA	TRBJ1-2	TRBV6-6	TGTGCCAGCAGCGCGGAGGGGCGGCACGGTGGCTACACCTTC	CASSAEGRHGGYTF
NA	NA	TRBJ2-5	TRBV6-1	TGTGCCAGCAGTGAACGAAGCCAAGAGACCCAGTACTTC	CASSERSQETQYF
TRBD2	few	TRBJ2-1	TRBV27	TGTGCCAGCAGTTTATCCCTCGCTAGCGGGGCCTACAATGAGCAGTTCTTC	CASSLSLASGAYNEQFF
TRBD2	NA	TRBJ2-3	TRBV7-3	TGTGCCAGCAGCCGGACTAGCGGGGGGACAGATACGCAGTATTTT	CASSRTSGGTDTQYF
NA	few	TRBJ2-7	TRBV28	TGTGCCAGCTACGGAGAAGGTCCCTACCGCGAGCAGTACTTC	CASYGEGPYREQYF
NA	NA	TRBJ1-1	TRBV15	TGTGCCACCAGCAGAGACCCGACAAGAACTTTCACTGAAGCTTTCTTT	CATSRDPTRTFTEAFF